Below, 25 T cell receptor beta chains from the same sample are listed, as sequenced in a study of chronic HIV infection and antiretroviral therapy. Via MiXCR, TCRdb re-called the 5' RACE reads, giving one row per CDR3 protein. The table lists 45,000 to 55,000 distinct CDR3 sequences, approximately 19% of them singletons. Sequencing was done on a sample of peripheral blood. The receptors stem from an adult who had HIV and had not received antiretroviral therapy, or was an uninfected healthy control (not recorded which).

This chain connects TRBV20-1 to TRBJ1-1, with 9 bases aligning to TRBD1. Trimming at V came to 0 bases and at J to 6 bases, leaving 8 bases not matched to a gene. There are 15 residues in the CDR3. Germline V gene lookup returns CDR1 DFQATT and CDR2 SNEGSKA (reference sequence). CDR3 DNA: TGCAGTGCTAGAGATCTTATGGGACAGGGTTCTGAAGCTTTCTTT. Amino acid sequence: CSARDLMGQGSEAFF.

This clonotype was found a few times. V gene TRBV20-1 combines with J gene TRBJ2-7, with TRBD2 matching over 9 bases. The CDR3 is 15 amino acids. V trimming: 5 bases; J trimming: 2 bases; junction bases outside the gene matches: 10. Germline-derived CDR1 and CDR2 are DFQATT and SNEGSKA (reference sequence). The CDR3 coding sequence is TGCAGTGCTGGGGGAGCTAGCGGGATTACCTACGAGCAGTACTTC. Residues: CSAGGASGITYEQYF.

This sequence joins TRBV29-1 and TRBJ1-2; no reliable D call. CDR1 is SQVTM, CDR2 ANQGSEA, per germline. Trimming stripped 7 bases from V and 6 bases from J, with 12 bases between. The CDR3 consists of 11 residues. CDR3 amino acids: CSGHEGDGYTF. The CDR3 DNA reads as TGCAGCGGACACGAGGGAGATGGCTACACCTTC.

A few counts support this clonotype. The chain has TRBV29-1 and TRBJ1-2, with 8 bases lining up with TRBD1. Germline values: CDR1 SQVTM, CDR2 ANQGSEA. The CDR3 spans 14 residues. After removal of 3 bases from V and 4 bases from J, the junction contained 7 bases not matched to a gene. CDR3 in amino acids: CSVERAGGGYGYTF. The CDR3 DNA reads TGCAGCGTTGAGAGGGCAGGGGGCGGCTATGGCTACACCTTC.

This clonotype was counted only a few times. The V call is TRBV29-1, the J call TRBJ2-7; 7 nucleotides agree with TRBD2. Per germline, CDR1 SQVTM and CDR2 ANQGSEA. The CDR3 is 13 residues long. V trimming: 4 bases; J trimming: 2 bases; junction bases outside the gene matches: 5. CDR3 DNA: TGCAGCGTTGGGGAGGGAGTCCCCTACGAGCAGTACTTC. Translating gives CSVGEGVPYEQYF.

The chain joins TRBV4-2 to TRBJ2-7, with D perhaps given as TRBD1 or TRBD2 (5 bases each). The germline V gene encodes CDR1 LGHNA and CDR2 YNFKEQ. The CDR3 totals 12 residues. V gave up 0 bases and J gave up 9 bases, with 9 bases separating them. CDR3 bases: TGTGCCAGCAGCCAAGATTCTGGGGGGCAGTACTTC. This sequence encodes CASSQDSGGQYF.

The rearrangement links TRBV9 to TRBJ2-5; 7 bases match TRBD2. CDR1 and CDR2 (germline): SGDLS, YYNGEE. This CDR3 region has 17 residues. Losses at the gene ends were 0 bases for V and 5 bases for J; bases not matched to a gene: 13. The CDR3 sequence is CASSVANFGGVGETQYF. The CDR3 DNA sequence: TGTGCCAGCAGCGTAGCTAACTTTGGGGGGGTCGGGGAGACCCAGTACTTC. Combining the CDR3 with reference TRBV9 and TRBJ2-5 gives the whole variable domain DSGVTQTPKHLITATGQRVTLRCSPRSGDLSVYWYQQSLDQGLQFLIQYYNGEERAKGNILERFSAQQFPDLHSELNLSSLELGDSALYFCASSVANFGGVGETQYFGPGTRLLVL.

The table lists this clonotype with a few counts. CDR3 in amino acids: CASSLAGGLWQFF. In nucleotides, the CDR3 is TGTGCCAGCAGCCTGGCGGGAGGGCTTTGGCAGTTCTTC. The chain couples TRBV11-3 to TRBJ2-1; 9 bases match TRBD2. Germline V gene lookup returns CDR1 SGHNT and CDR2 YENEEA. The CDR3 is 13 residues long. The V and J ends lost 5 bases and 12 bases, in that order; junction bases with no gene match: 8. The full variable domain, in which reference TRBV11-3 and TRBJ2-1 provide the parts outside the CDR3, is EAGVVQSPRYKIIEKKQPVAFWCNPISGHNTLYWYLQNLGQGPELLIRYENEEAVDDSQLPKDRFSAERLKGVDSTLKIQPAELGDSAVYLCASSLAGGLWQFFGPGTRLTVL.

This sequence joins TRBV7-9 and TRBJ2-6; tentatively, D is TRBD1 (6 bases). The CDR3 totals 16 residues. CDR1 SEHNR and CDR2 FQNEAQ come from the germline V gene (reference sequence). V lost 4 bases and J 0 bases, leaving 10 bases between the germline ends. The CDR3 is CASSYRTVSGANVLTF. The CDR3 DNA reads TGTGCCAGCAGCTACCGGACAGTCTCTGGGGCCAACGTCCTGACTTTC.

This clonotype was observed a few times. The J gene is TRBJ2-7, the V gene TRBV9; 10 nucleotides align to TRBD2. Germline CDR1 SGDLS, CDR2 YYNGEE. V shed 0 bases, J shed 4 bases, and the junction held 1 base outside the gene matches. The CDR3 consists of 14 residues. The CDR3 DNA is TGTGCCAGCAGCGTAGGGACTAGCGGATACGAGCAGTACTTC. This gives the protein CASSVGTSGYEQYF.

The rearrangement uses TRBV28 and TRBJ2-7; D unclear. V lost 6 bases, J lost 3 bases, and 12 bases lay in between. The germline gives CDR1 MDHEN, CDR2 SYDVKM. The CDR3 has 13 residues. The CDR3 DNA reads TGTGCCAGCAGAACCGGGCTCCACTACGAGCAGTACTTC. Protein: CASRTGLHYEQYF.

CDR3 DNA: TGTGCCAGCAGTTTAGATGTTCAGACAGTCCAGGGCAGCACTGAAGCTTTCTTT. Protein: CASSLDVQTVQGSTEAFF. The genes are TRBV28 and TRBJ1-1, with D possibly TRBD1 on 5 matching bases. This CDR3 spans 18 amino acids. Looked up from germline, CDR1 is MDHEN and CDR2 is SYDVKM. Trimming shortened V by 2 bases and J by 4 bases, and 23 bases separated the two germline ends.

This clonotype was seen only a few times. This chain connects TRBV27 to TRBJ2-3; D is undetermined. Germline CDR1 reads MNHEY; CDR2 reads SMNVEV (reference sequence). V lost 8 bases and J 1 base, leaving 13 bases between the germline ends. This CDR3 spans 14 amino acids. The CDR3 sequence is CASRPSLGTDTQYF. The DNA of the CDR3 is TGTGCCAGCCGGCCTTCCTTGGGCACAGATACGCAGTATTTT.

The sample holds a few counts of this clonotype. This chain connects TRBV25-1 to TRBJ2-5, with D maybe TRBD1 (5 bases). The CDR3 totals 17 residues. Germline CDR1 reads MGHDK; CDR2 reads SYGVNS. V was cut by 1 base and J by 2 bases, with 17 bases left in between. In nucleotides, the CDR3 is TGTGCCAGCAGTGAATCAGGGCCCGGACGGTCACAAGAGACCCAGTACTTC. Translation: CASSESGPGRSQETQYF.

This chain joins TRBV27 and TRBJ2-1; 11 nucleotides line up with TRBD2. The germline V gene encodes CDR1 MNHEY and CDR2 SMNVEV (reference sequence). This CDR3 has 15 amino acids. Germline trimming cut 5 bases from V and 5 bases from J; bases unmatched to any gene: 5. The CDR3 nucleotides are TGTGCCAGCAGTCGGGGGACTAGCGGAAACAATGAGCAGTTCTTC. This codes for CASSRGTSGNNEQFF.

The rearrangement links TRBV7-8 to TRBJ2-1; 15 bases are shared with TRBD2. CDR3 length: 16 residues. CDR1 and CDR2 (germline): SGHVS, FQNEAQ. V dropped 3 bases and J dropped 5; count of bases not matched to a gene: 2. The CDR3 protein is CASSFGLAGGDNEQFF. In DNA form, the CDR3 reads TGTGCCAGCAGCTTTGGACTAGCGGGAGGGGACAATGAGCAGTTCTTC.

This clonotype was detected only a few times. The chain carries TRBV7-2 and TRBJ1-3; no firm D call. The CDR3 sequence is 12 residues long. Trimming left V 3 bases short and J 2 bases short, with 2 bases between. CDR1 and CDR2 (germline): SGHTA, FQGNSA. The DNA for the CDR3 is TGTGCCAGCAGCTTCCCTGGAAACACCATATATTTT. This codes for CASSFPGNTIYF.

CDR3 protein: CASSPLRGGQPQHF. CDR3 in DNA: TGCGCCAGCAGCCCTCTAAGGGGAGGTCAGCCCCAGCATTTT. The chain links TRBV4-1 to TRBJ1-5, with D tentatively TRBD1 (5 bases). This CDR3 has 14 amino acids. V lost 4 bases, J lost 6 bases, and 13 bases lay in between. The V gene's germline CDR1 is MGHRA and CDR2 YSYEKL.

The CDR3 here is CAWSRGGAYNQPQHF. In DNA form, the CDR3 reads TGTGCCTGGAGCCGTGGGGGGGCTTACAATCAGCCCCAGCATTTT. This rearrangement joins TRBV30 to TRBJ1-5, with D maybe TRBD1 (6 bases). The CDR3 contains 15 residues. V dropped 3 bases and J dropped 3 bases, with 15 bases sitting between them. The germline CDR1 and CDR2 sequences are GTSNPN and SVGIG (reference sequence).

The chain is built from TRBV9 and TRBJ2-3; 14 bases agree with TRBD2. In germline, CDR1 is SGDLS, CDR2 YYNGEE. The CDR3 runs to 16 residues. The V and J ends lost 3 bases and 1 base, in that order; junction bases with no gene match: 1. CDR3 DNA: TGTGCCAGCAGCGAGGGACTAGCGGGAGGCACAGATACGCAGTATTTT. Translated: CASSEGLAGGTDTQYF.

The V gene is TRBV28, the J gene TRBJ1-6; 7 bases are shared with TRBD1. The J segment lost 4 bases and the V segment lost 2 bases, leaving 2 bases of the junction unmatched. The CDR3 consists of 15 residues. Germline V gene sequence: CDR1 MDHEN, CDR2 SYDVKM. The CDR3 bases are TGTGCCAGCAGTTTAGGGGGACAGTATAATTCACCCCTCCACTTT. Protein sequence: CASSLGGQYNSPLHF.

This clonotype was detected only a few times. The CDR3 nucleotides are TGTGCCAGCTCAGCTCAGGGGACAGCAAACTATGGCTACACCTTC. It is translated as CASSAQGTANYGYTF. The chain carries TRBV18 and TRBJ1-2, with 7 positions matching TRBD1. From germline, CDR1 is KGHSH and CDR2 LQKENI. J gave up 2 bases and V 5 bases, and 8 bases lay outside the gene matches. The CDR3 length is 15 residues.

This clonotype was detected a few times. The rearrangement links TRBV5-1 to TRBJ1-2; TRBD1 is a possible D gene (5 bases). Germline V gene lookup returns CDR1 SGHRS and CDR2 YFSETQ. V dropped 5 bases and J dropped 4 bases, with 9 bases sitting between them. There are 12 residues in the CDR3. CDR3 region: CASSYRSYGYTF. The CDR3 DNA reads TGCGCCAGCAGTTACAGGTCCTATGGCTACACCTTC.

The chain recombines TRBV3-1 with TRBJ2-1; TRBD2 matches at 8 bases. The CDR3 has 15 amino acids. Germline lookup yields CDR1 LGHDT and CDR2 YNNKEL (reference sequence). The trim removed 6 bases at V and 6 bases at J, leaving 10 bases unmatched. In DNA form, the CDR3 reads TGTGCCAGCAGACCCCAGCGGGAGCGAGGCAATGAGCAGTTCTTC. This encodes CASRPQRERGNEQFF.

The V gene is TRBV5-1, the J gene TRBJ1-2; D call uncertain. CDR1 SGHRS and CDR2 YFSETQ come from the germline V gene. V was cut by 1 base and J by 4 bases, with 11 bases left in between. The CDR3 has 14 residues. The CDR3 DNA follows: TGCGCCAGCAGCTTGAATCCGGGAACCTATGGCTACACCTTC. As protein: CASSLNPGTYGYTF.